This T cell receptor (beta chain) was obtained from a study of blood T cell repertoires in COVID-19. About the research overall: Researchers got acute and convalescent COVID-19 samples from the United States, Italy and Spain. PBMCs, B-cell-depleted T cells, or T cells provided the cDNA or gDNA that made up the material.

Authors' processing steps: Reference gene primers were amplified, and this amplification served to estimate nucleated cell counts. Sequenced by immunoSEQ multiplex PCR; TCRdb stores in-frame clones only, minus some. V, J and clone size were drawn from that table, and D and trimming were deduced from the DNA. Of 98,000 or so clones listed, 88% are singletons. CDR1 is LNHDA and CDR2 is SQIVND in the germline V gene (reference sequence). Trimming removed 3 bases from V and 7 bases from J, with 18 bases in between. This CDR3 comprises 16 residues. Sample: peripheral blood. This receptor was obtained from a human donor in a cohort sampled during active COVID-19. The chain has TRBV19 and TRBJ2-2, with D tentatively TRBD1 (6 bases). CDR3 DNA sequence: TGTGCCAGTAGTATTAGTCCAGGGGAATTAAACGGGGAGCTGTTTTTT. This gives the protein CASSISPGELNGELFF. Combining the CDR3 with reference TRBV19 and TRBJ2-2 gives the whole variable domain DGGITQSPKYLFRKEGQNVTLSCEQNLNHDAMYWYRQDPGQGLRLIYYSQIVNDFQKGDIAEGYSVSREKKESFPLTVTSAQKNPTAFYLCASSISPGELNGELFFGEGSRLTVL.